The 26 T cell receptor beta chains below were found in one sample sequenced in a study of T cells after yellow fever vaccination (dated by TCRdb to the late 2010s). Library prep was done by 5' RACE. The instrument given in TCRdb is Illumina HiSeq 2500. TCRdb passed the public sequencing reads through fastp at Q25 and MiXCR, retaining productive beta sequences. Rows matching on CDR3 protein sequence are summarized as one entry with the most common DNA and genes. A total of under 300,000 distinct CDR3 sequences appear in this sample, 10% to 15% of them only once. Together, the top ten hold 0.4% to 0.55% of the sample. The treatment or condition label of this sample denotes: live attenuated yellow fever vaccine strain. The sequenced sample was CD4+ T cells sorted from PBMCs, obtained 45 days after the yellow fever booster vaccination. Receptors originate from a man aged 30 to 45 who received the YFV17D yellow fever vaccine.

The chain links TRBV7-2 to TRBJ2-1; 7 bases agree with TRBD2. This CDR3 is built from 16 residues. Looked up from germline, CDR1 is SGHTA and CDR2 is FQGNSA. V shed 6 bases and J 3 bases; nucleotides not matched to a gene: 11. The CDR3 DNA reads TGTGCCAGCAGTTTGGGGGAGGGCGCCGACTACAATGAGCAGTTCTTC. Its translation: CASSLGEGADYNEQFF.

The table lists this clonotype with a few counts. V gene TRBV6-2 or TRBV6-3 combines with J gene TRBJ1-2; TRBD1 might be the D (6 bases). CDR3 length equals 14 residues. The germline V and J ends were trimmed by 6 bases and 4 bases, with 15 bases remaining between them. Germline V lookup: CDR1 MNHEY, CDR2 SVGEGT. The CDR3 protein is CASSPSKGGYGYTF. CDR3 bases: TGTGCCAGCAGCCCCTCAAAGGGGGGCTATGGCTACACCTTC.

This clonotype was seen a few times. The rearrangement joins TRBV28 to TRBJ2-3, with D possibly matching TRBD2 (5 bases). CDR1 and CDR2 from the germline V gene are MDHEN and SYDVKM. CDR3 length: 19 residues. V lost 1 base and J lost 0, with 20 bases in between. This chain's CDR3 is CASSLSGFASISSTDTQYF. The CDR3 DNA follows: TGTGCCAGCAGTTTATCAGGCTTCGCTAGCATATCTAGCACAGATACGCAGTATTTT.

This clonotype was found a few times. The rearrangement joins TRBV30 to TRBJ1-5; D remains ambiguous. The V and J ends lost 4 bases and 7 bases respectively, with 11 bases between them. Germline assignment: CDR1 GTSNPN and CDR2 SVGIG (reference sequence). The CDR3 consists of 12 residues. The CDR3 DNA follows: TGTGCCTGGAACCGGGGAGGGCAGCCCCAGCATTTT. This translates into CAWNRGGQPQHF.

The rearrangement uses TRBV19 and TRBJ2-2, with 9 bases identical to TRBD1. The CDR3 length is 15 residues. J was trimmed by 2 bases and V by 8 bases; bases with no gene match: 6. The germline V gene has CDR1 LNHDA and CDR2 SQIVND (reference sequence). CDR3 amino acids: CASAQGALNTGELFF. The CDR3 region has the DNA TGTGCCAGTGCACAGGGGGCCCTAAACACCGGGGAGCTGTTTTTT.

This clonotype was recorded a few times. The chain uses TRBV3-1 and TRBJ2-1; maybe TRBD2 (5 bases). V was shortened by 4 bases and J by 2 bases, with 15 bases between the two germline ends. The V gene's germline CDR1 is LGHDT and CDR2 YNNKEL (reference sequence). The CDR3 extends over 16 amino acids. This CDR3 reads CASSPFSGSPYNEQFF. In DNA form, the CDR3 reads TGTGCCAGCAGCCCCTTCAGCGGTAGCCCCTACAATGAGCAGTTCTTC.

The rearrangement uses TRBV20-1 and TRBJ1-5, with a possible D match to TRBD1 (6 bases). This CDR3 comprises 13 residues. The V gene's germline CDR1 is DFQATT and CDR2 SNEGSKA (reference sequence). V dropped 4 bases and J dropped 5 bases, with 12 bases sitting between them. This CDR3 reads CSAIRGLDQPQHF. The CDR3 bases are TGCAGTGCTATCAGGGGACTGGATCAGCCCCAGCATTTT.

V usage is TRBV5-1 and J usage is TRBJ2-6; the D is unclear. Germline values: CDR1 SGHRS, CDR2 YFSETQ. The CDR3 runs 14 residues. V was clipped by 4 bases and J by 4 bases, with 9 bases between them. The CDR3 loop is CASSAEPGANVLTF. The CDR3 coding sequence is TGCGCCAGCAGCGCGGAGCCGGGGGCCAACGTCCTGACTTTC.

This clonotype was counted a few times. The CDR3 DNA follows: TGTGCCAGCAGCGTAGCCCCCTCGGATGGCAATGAGCAGTTCTTC. Encoded protein: CASSVAPSDGNEQFF. The chain links TRBV9 to TRBJ2-1; D is unresolved. The CDR3 extends over 15 amino acids. Germline assignment: CDR1 SGDLS and CDR2 YYNGEE. The V and J ends lost 0 bases and 6 bases respectively, with 13 bases between them.

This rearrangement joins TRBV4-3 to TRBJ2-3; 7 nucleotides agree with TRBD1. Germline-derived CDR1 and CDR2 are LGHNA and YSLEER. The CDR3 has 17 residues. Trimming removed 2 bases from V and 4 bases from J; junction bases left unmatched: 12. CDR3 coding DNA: TGCGCCAGCAGCCAAATGACCGCGACAGGGTGGGCAGATACGCAGTATTTT. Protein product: CASSQMTATGWADTQYF.

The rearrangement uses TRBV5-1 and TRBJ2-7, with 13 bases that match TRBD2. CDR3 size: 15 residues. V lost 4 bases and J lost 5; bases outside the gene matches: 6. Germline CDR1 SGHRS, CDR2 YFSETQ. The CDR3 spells CASSGRTSGSHEQYF. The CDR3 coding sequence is TGCGCCAGCAGCGGCCGGACTAGCGGGAGCCACGAGCAGTACTTC.

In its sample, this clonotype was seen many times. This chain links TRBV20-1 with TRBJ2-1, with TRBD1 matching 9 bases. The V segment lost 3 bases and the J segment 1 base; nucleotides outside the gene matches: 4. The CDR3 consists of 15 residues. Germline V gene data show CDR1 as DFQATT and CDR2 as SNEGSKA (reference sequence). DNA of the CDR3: TGCAGTGCTAGGTCTGGGACAGGGTCCTACAATGAGCAGTTCTTC. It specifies CSARSGTGSYNEQFF.

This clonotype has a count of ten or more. CDR3 protein: CASSLVAGAYNEQFF. CDR3 coding DNA: TGCGCCAGCAGCTTGGTTGCGGGGGCCTACAATGAGCAGTTCTTC. V is TRBV5-1 and J is TRBJ2-1; the match to TRBD2 covers 7 bases. CDR3 length: 15 amino acids. Trimming cost V 0 bases and J 2 bases; bases outside gene matches: 2. Germline V gene sequence: CDR1 SGHRS, CDR2 YFSETQ.

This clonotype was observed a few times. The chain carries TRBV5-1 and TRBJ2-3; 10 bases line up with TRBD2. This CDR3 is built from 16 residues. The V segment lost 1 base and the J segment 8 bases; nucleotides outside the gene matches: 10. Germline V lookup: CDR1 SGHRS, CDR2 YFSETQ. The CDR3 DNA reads TGCGCCAGCAGCTTGTCTTCTCAACTAGCGGGAATTACGCAGTATTTT. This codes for CASSLSSQLAGITQYF.

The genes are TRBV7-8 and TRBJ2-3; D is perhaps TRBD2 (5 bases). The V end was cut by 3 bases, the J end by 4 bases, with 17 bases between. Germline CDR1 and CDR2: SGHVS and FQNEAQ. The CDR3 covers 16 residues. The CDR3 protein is CASSFGVGGSADTQYF. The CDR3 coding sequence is TGTGCCAGCAGCTTCGGGGTCGGAGGATCCGCAGATACGCAGTATTTT.

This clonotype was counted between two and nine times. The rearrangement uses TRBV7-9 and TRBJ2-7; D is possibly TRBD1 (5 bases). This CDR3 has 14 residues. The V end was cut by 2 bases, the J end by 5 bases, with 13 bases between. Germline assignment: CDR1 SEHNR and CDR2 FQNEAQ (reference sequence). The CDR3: CASSLSQGYNEQYF. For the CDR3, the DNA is TGTGCCAGCAGCTTATCCCAGGGTTACAACGAGCAGTACTTC. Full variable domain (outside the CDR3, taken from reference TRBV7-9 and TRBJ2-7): DTGVSQNPRHKITKRGQNVTFRCDPISEHNRLYWYRQTLGQGPEFLTYFQNEAQLEKSRLLSDRFSAERPKGSFSTLEIQRTEQGDSAMYLCASSLSQGYNEQYFGPGTRLTVT.

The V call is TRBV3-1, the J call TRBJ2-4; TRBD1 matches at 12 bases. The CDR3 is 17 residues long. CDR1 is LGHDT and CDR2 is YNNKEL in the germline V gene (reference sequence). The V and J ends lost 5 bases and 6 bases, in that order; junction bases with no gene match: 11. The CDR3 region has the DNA TGTGCCAGCAGCTTCTGGGGACAGGGGGCATCGGGAAACATTCAGTACTTC. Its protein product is CASSFWGQGASGNIQYF.

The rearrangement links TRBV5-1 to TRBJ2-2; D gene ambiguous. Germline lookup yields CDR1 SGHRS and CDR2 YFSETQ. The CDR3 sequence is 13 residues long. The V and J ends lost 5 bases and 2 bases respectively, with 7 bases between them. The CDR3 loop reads CASRALNTGELFF. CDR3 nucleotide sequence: TGCGCCAGCAGAGCACTTAACACCGGGGAGCTGTTTTTT.

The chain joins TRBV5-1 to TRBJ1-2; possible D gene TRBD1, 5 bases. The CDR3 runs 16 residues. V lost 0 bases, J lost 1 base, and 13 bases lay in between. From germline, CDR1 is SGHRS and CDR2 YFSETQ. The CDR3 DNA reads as TGCGCCAGCAGCTTGGATGGGTCAGGGTATAACTATGGCTACACCTTC. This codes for CASSLDGSGYNYGYTF.

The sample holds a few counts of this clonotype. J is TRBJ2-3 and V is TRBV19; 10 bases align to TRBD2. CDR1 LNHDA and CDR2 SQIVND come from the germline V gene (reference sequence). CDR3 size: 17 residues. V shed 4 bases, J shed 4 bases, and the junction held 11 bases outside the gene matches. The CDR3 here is CASSTLNQREGSDTQYF. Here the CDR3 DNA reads TGTGCCAGTAGTACGCTAAATCAGCGGGAGGGGTCAGATACGCAGTATTTT.

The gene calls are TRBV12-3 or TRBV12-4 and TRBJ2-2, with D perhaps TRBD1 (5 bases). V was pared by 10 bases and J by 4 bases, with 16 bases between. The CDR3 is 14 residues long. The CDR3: CATVPMTVTGELFF. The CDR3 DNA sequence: TGTGCCACAGTTCCTATGACAGTCACCGGGGAGCTGTTTTTT.

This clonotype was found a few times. The CDR3 spells CASSLVGYASSGANVLTF. CDR3 coding DNA: TGTGCCAGCAGCTTGGTCGGCTATGCGTCCTCTGGGGCCAACGTCCTGACTTTC. This chain uses TRBV5-5 with TRBJ2-6; D gene ambiguous. Germline values: CDR1 SGHKS, CDR2 YYEKEE (reference sequence). V was cut by 0 bases and J by 0 bases, with 13 bases left in between. There are 18 residues in the CDR3. Combining the CDR3 with reference TRBV5-5 and TRBJ2-6 gives the whole variable domain DAGVTQSPTHLIKTRGQQVTLRCSPISGHKSVSWYQQVLGQGPQFIFQYYEKEERGRGNFPDRFSARQFPNYSSELNVNALLLGDSALYLCASSLVGYASSGANVLTFGAGSRLTVL.

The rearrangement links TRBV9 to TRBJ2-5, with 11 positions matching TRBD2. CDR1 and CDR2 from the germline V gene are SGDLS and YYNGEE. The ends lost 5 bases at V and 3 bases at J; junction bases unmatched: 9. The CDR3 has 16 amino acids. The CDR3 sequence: CASRSAETSGEETQYF. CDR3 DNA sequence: TGTGCCAGCAGATCTGCTGAGACTAGCGGGGAAGAGACCCAGTACTTC.

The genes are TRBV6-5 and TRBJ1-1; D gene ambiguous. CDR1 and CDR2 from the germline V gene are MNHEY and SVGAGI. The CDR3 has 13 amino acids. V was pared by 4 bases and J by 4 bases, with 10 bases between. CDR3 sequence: CASSSSGSTEAFF. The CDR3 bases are TGTGCCAGCAGTTCCTCAGGATCCACTGAAGCTTTCTTT.

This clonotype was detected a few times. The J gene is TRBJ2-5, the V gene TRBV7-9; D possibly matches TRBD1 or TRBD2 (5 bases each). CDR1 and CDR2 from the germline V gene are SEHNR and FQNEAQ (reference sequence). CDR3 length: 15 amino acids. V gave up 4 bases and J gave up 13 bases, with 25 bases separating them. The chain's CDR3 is CASSSAGTALGEMYF. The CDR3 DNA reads TGTGCCAGCAGCTCGGCCGGGACCGCCTTAGGAGAGATGTACTTC.

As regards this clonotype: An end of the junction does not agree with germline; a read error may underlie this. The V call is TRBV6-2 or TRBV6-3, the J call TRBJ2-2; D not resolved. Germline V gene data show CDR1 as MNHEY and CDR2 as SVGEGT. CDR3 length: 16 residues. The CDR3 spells CASSYEDGVMTVELFF. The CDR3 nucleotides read TGTGCCAGCAGTTACGAAGATGGGGTAATGACCGTGGAGCTGTTTTTT.